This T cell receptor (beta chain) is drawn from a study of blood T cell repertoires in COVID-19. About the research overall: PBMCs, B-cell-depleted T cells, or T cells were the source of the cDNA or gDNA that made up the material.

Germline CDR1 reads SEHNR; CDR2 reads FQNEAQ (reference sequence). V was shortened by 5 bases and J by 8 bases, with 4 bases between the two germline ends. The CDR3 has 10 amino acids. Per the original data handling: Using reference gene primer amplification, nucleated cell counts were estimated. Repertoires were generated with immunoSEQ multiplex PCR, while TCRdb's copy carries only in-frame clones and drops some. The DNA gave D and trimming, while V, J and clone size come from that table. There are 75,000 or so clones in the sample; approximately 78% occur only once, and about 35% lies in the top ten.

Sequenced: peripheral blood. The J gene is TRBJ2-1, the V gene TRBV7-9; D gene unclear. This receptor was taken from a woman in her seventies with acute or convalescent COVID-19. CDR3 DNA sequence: TGTGCCAGCAGCCCTTATGAGCAGTTCTTC. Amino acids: CASSPYEQFF.